This T cell receptor (beta chain) was captured by sequencing in a study of T cell responses to AZD1222 COVID-19 vaccine. Broader study findings: Just a handful of AZD1222 recipients tested seropositive at baseline.

After removal of 6 bases from V and 2 bases from J, the junction contained 5 bases not matched to a gene. Germline-derived CDR1 and CDR2 are MDHEN and SYDVKM. CDR3 length equals 15 residues. The assay was immunoSEQ multiplex PCR, and TCRdb's table has in-frame clones only and misses some. The table lists 150,000 to 190,000 clones, approximately 87% of them singletons. As for this clone: Its target is not known.

This sequence was found in an adult who received the AZD1222 COVID-19 vaccine. The chain uses TRBV28 and TRBJ2-1; TRBD1 aligns across 9 bases. Sample: peripheral blood, taken 28 days after the second AZD1222 dose. CDR3 in amino acids: CASRIGQGTYNEQFF. CDR3 coding DNA: TGTGCCAGCAGAATTGGACAGGGGACCTACAATGAGCAGTTCTTC. Full variable domain (missing parts from reference TRBV28 and TRBJ2-1): DVKVTQSSRYLVKRTGEKVFLECVQDMDHENMFWYRQDPGLGLRLIYFSYDVKMKEKGDIPEGYSVSREKKERFSLILESASTNQTSMYLCASRIGQGTYNEQFFGPGTRLTVL.